The 14 T cell receptor beta chains in this list originate from one sample, sequenced in a study of T cells in tuberculosis. Time point: new active TB diagnosis, blood taken before or within 7 days of starting treatment. Method: immunoSEQ multiplex PCR; TCRdb's copy keeps in-frame clones and lacks some. The sample shows around 30,000 clones, 86% of them seen only once. Sample: PBMCs, taken at tuberculosis diagnosis. All receptors derive from an adult with tuberculosis.

J is TRBJ2-5 and V is TRBV18; D is possibly TRBD1 (7 bases). Germline values: CDR1 KGHSH, CDR2 LQKENI. This CDR3 has 15 amino acids. Trimming cost V 1 base and J 1 base, with 10 bases left between them. The CDR3 coding sequence is TGTGCCAGCTCACCACTCCAGGGGGGCCAAGAGACCCAGTACTTC. This gives the protein CASSPLQGGQETQYF.

The V call is TRBV28, the J call TRBJ1-1, with D unresolved. Per the germline V gene, CDR1 is MDHEN and CDR2 is SYDVKM. The CDR3 is 14 amino acids. The ends were cut back, 7 bases at V and 10 bases at J, with 22 bases in the middle. CDR3 sequence: CASTPWSSQIRAFF. CDR3 coding DNA: TGTGCCAGCACCCCATGGAGCAGTCAGATCCGAGCTTTCTTT.

This clone appeared once. The gene calls are TRBV6-1 and TRBJ2-7, with 8 bases matching TRBD1. The J segment lost 2 bases and the V segment lost 8 bases, leaving 8 bases of the junction unmatched. The CDR3 spans 14 residues. Germline V gives CDR1 MNHNS, CDR2 SASEGT. For the CDR3, the DNA is TGTGCCAGCTATACAGGGGGGTCAACCTACGAGCAGTACTTC. This translates into CASYTGGSTYEQYF.

This chain uses TRBV10-3 with TRBJ1-3; a possible D gene is TRBD1 (5 bases). V lost 7 bases, J lost 3 bases, and 16 bases lay in between. The CDR3 runs to 15 residues. Looked up from germline, CDR1 is ENHRY and CDR2 is SYGVKD. The CDR3 sequence: CAIKDSGKGGNTIYF. DNA for the CDR3: TGTGCCATCAAAGATTCAGGGAAGGGTGGAAACACCATATATTTT.

This clone showed up just once. This sequence joins TRBV27 and TRBJ1-2; 10 bases match TRBD1. Trimming at V came to 5 bases and at J to 6 bases, leaving 6 bases not matched to a gene. The CDR3 contains 14 residues. Germline lookup yields CDR1 MNHEY and CDR2 SMNVEV (reference sequence). CDR3 DNA: TGTGCCAGCAGTCTAACGACAGGGGGCGATGGCTACACCTTC. Its protein is CASSLTTGGDGYTF.

The chain uses TRBV19 and TRBJ2-7; tentative D call: TRBD2 (6 bases). The germline V gene encodes CDR1 LNHDA and CDR2 SQIVND (reference sequence). Deletions cut 3 bases from V and 5 bases from J, with 17 bases between. The CDR3 contains 15 residues. The CDR3 bases are TGTGCCAGTAGTATGGAGGGTAATCGATTTGACGAGCAGTACTTC. Translated, it gives CASSMEGNRFDEQYF. Together with reference TRBV19 and TRBJ2-7, the CDR3 gives the full variable domain: DGGITQSPKYLFRKEGQNVTLSCEQNLNHDAMYWYRQDPGQGLRLIYYSQIVNDFQKGDIAEGYSVSREKKESFPLTVTSAQKNPTAFYLCASSMEGNRFDEQYFGPGTRLTVT.

This chain uses TRBV4-2 with TRBJ2-1, with D tentatively TRBD1 (5 bases). This CDR3 has 14 residues. Germline V gene sequence: CDR1 LGHNA, CDR2 YNFKEQ. Deletions cut 4 bases from V and 4 bases from J, with 11 bases between. The chain's CDR3 is CASSPQEAYNEQFF. In DNA form, the CDR3 reads TGTGCCAGCAGCCCACAGGAAGCATACAATGAGCAGTTCTTC.

The V call is TRBV5-1, the J call TRBJ2-5; D might be TRBD1 (5 bases). Trimming cost V 4 bases and J 6 bases, with 13 bases left between them. CDR3 length: 13 amino acids. Looked up from germline, CDR1 is SGHRS and CDR2 is YFSETQ. The CDR3 DNA is TGCGCCAGCAGCATCGACAGTTTGCAGACCCAGTACTTC. Amino acid sequence: CASSIDSLQTQYF. Complete variable domain (other parts from reference TRBV5-1 and TRBJ2-5): KAGVTQTPRYLIKTRGQQVTLSCSPISGHRSVSWYQQTPGQGLQFLFEYFSETQRNKGNFPGRFSGRQFSNSRSEMNVSTLELGDSALYLCASSIDSLQTQYFGPGTRLLVL.

This clone appeared once. The genes are TRBV7-9 and TRBJ2-7; D is ambiguous. CDR1 and CDR2 from the germline V gene are SEHNR and FQNEAQ (reference sequence). CDR3 length: 16 residues. Trimming removed 6 bases from V and 6 bases from J, with 24 bases in between. For the CDR3, the DNA is TGTGCCAGCAGTCATAAGACTTCAGCGCCTGATCCCGAGCAGTACTTC. Translation gives CASSHKTSAPDPEQYF.

This clone has only a few counts. The rearrangement joins TRBV15 to TRBJ1-5, with D hard to call. Trimming took 0 bases from V and 7 from J, leaving 10 bases between them. The CDR3 spans 14 residues. Germline loops: CDR1 LNHNV, CDR2 YYDKDF (reference sequence). The chain's CDR3 is CATSREPTRQPQHF. CDR3 in DNA: TGTGCCACCAGCAGAGAACCAACGAGGCAGCCCCAGCATTTT.

A single count supports this clone. The genes are TRBV5-3 and TRBJ1-3; 9 nucleotides match TRBD1. TRBV5-3 is identified as an open reading frame with a role that is uncertain. Unmatched junction bases numbered 10, after V lost 1 base and J lost 8 bases. The CDR3 totals 16 residues. This CDR3 reads CARSLSGTGLEDTIYF. The CDR3 coding sequence is TGTGCCAGAAGCTTGTCGGGGACAGGGTTGGAGGACACCATATATTTT.

This chain links TRBV19 with TRBJ2-3; TRBD2 matches 8 bases. There are 15 residues in the CDR3. Germline V lookup: CDR1 LNHDA, CDR2 SQIVND (reference sequence). With V trimmed by 3 bases and J by 3 bases, 5 bases remained unmatched. The CDR3 reads CASSITTSGTDTQYF. Here the CDR3 DNA reads TGTGCCAGTAGTATTACAACTAGCGGAACAGATACGCAGTATTTT.

The gene calls are TRBV27 and TRBJ1-1, with a possible D match to TRBD1 (5 bases). V lost 4 bases and J 4 bases, leaving 10 bases between the germline ends. This CDR3 region has 13 residues. Germline V gene data show CDR1 as MNHEY and CDR2 as SMNVEV (reference sequence). CDR3 bases: TGTGCCAGCAGTTCAGCAGGGCGCACTGAAGCTTTCTTT. Its protein product is CASSSAGRTEAFF.

The chain joins TRBV28 to TRBJ2-2, with D uncertain. Germline V gene sequence: CDR1 MDHEN, CDR2 SYDVKM. The germline V and J ends were trimmed by 8 bases and 3 bases, with 10 bases remaining between them. The CDR3 totals 13 residues. CDR3 nucleotide sequence: TGTGCCAGCGGGCGACCCTACACCGGGGAGCTGTTTTTT. As protein: CASGRPYTGELFF.